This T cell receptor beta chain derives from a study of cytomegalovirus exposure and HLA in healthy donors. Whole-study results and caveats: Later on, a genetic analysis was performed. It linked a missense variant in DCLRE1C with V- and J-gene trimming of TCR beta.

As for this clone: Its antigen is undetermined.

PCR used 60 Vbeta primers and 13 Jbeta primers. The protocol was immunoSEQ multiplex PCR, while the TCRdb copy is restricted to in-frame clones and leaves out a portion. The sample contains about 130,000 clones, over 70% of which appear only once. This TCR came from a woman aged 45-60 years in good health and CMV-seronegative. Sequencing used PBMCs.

The CDR3 DNA reads as TGCGCCAGCAGCCAAGAGGGGGCTGATATGCAGTTCTTC. The encoded protein is CASSQEGADMQFF. The chain recombines TRBV4-1 with TRBJ2-1, with D perhaps TRBD1 (6 bases). The V end lost 0 bases, the J end lost 12 bases, and 12 bases lay between the germline ends. The CDR3 is 13 amino acids. The germline V gene encodes CDR1 MGHRA and CDR2 YSYEKL.